These 24 T cell receptor beta chains were sequenced from one sample in a study of cytomegalovirus exposure and HLA in healthy donors. The PCR contained 60 Vbeta and 13 Jbeta primers. Measured with immunoSEQ multiplex PCR; TCRdb has only the in-frame clones, and not every one. The repertoire holds around 130,000 clones, with about 70% as singletons. The sequenced material came from PBMCs. These receptors came from a woman aged 55-70 years in good health and CMV-seropositive.

The count of this clone is one. The J gene is TRBJ1-5, the V gene TRBV5-1; maybe TRBD1 (5 bases). V lost 2 bases, J lost 3 bases, and 9 bases lay in between. This CDR3 contains 14 residues. Germline V gene lookup returns CDR1 SGHRS and CDR2 YFSETQ. The DNA of the CDR3 is TGCGCCAGCAGCTTCGGGGGAGACAATCAGCCCCAGCATTTT. This codes for CASSFGGDNQPQHF.

The rearrangement joins TRBV5-4 to TRBJ2-1; 12 bases agree with TRBD2. The V and J ends lost 0 bases and 1 base, in that order; junction bases with no gene match: 5. In germline, CDR1 is SGHNT, CDR2 YYREEE (reference sequence). CDR3 length: 18 residues. The CDR3, as DNA: TGTGCCAGCAGCTTGGGACTAGCGGGGGCGAAATCCTACAATGAGCAGTTCTTC. Translation: CASSLGLAGAKSYNEQFF.

The chain recombines TRBV6-5 with TRBJ2-7; 11 bases agree with TRBD1. The CDR3 is 14 residues long. Germline V lookup: CDR1 MNHEY, CDR2 SVGAGI. V was clipped by 7 bases and J by 0 bases; unmatched bases: 2. The CDR3 spells CASTGTGGSYEQYF. The CDR3 DNA sequence: TGTGCCAGCACCGGGACAGGGGGCTCCTACGAGCAGTACTTC.

The V call is TRBV5-1, the J call TRBJ1-5; 10 nucleotides line up with TRBD1. Trimming took 3 bases from V and 7 from J; bases not matched to a gene: 4. This CDR3 has 14 residues. Germline assignment: CDR1 SGHRS and CDR2 YFSETQ. The CDR3 DNA is TGCGCCAGCAGCTCCGGGACAGGGGTACAGCCCCAGCATTTT. This encodes CASSSGTGVQPQHF. Full variable domain (missing parts from reference TRBV5-1 and TRBJ1-5): KAGVTQTPRYLIKTRGQQVTLSCSPISGHRSVSWYQQTPGQGLQFLFEYFSETQRNKGNFPGRFSGRQFSNSRSEMNVSTLELGDSALYLCASSSGTGVQPQHFGDGTRLSIL.

The CDR3 sequence is CASSFRDRGLFF. For the CDR3, the DNA is TGTGCCAGCAGCTTCCGGGACAGGGGACTGTTTTTT. The J gene is TRBJ1-4, the V gene TRBV5-6, with 10 bases identical to TRBD1. With 2 bases clipped from V and 13 bases from J, the junction kept 2 bases outside the gene matches. The CDR3 sequence is 12 residues long. From germline, CDR1 is SGHDT and CDR2 YYEEEE.

This chain joins TRBV7-9 and TRBJ2-1, with 15 bases matching TRBD2. V shed 5 bases, J shed 2 bases, and the junction held 7 bases outside the gene matches. Germline V CDR1 and CDR2: SEHNR, FQNEAQ (reference sequence). CDR3 size: 18 residues. The CDR3 protein is CASSPRGTSGGPYNEQFF. The CDR3 nucleotides are TGTGCCAGCAGCCCCCGAGGGACTAGCGGGGGGCCCTACAATGAGCAGTTCTTC.

This chain links TRBV4-1 with TRBJ2-3; 10 positions match TRBD2. With 4 bases clipped from V and 0 bases from J, the junction kept 10 bases outside the gene matches. Germline V gene lookup returns CDR1 MGHRA and CDR2 YSYEKL. The CDR3 has 18 residues. The chain's CDR3 is CASSPAASGGTSTDTQYF. The CDR3 DNA reads TGCGCCAGCAGCCCCGCTGCTAGCGGGGGAACTAGCACAGATACGCAGTATTTT.

The V call is TRBV5-1, the J call TRBJ2-7, with 11 bases lining up with TRBD1. In germline, CDR1 is SGHRS, CDR2 YFSETQ. This CDR3 region has 15 residues. Germline trimming cut 0 bases from V and 3 bases from J; bases unmatched to any gene: 2. CDR3 sequence (DNA): TGCGCCAGCAGCTTGGACGGGACAGGGGGCTACGAGCAGTACTTC. Encoded protein: CASSLDGTGGYEQYF. The complete variable domain, with remaining parts taken from reference TRBV5-1 and TRBJ2-7, reads KAGVTQTPRYLIKTRGQQVTLSCSPISGHRSVSWYQQTPGQGLQFLFEYFSETQRNKGNFPGRFSGRQFSNSRSEMNVSTLELGDSALYLCASSLDGTGGYEQYFGPGTRLTVT.

The chain links TRBV7-3 to TRBJ2-2; 7 bases agree with TRBD1. V gave up 5 bases and J gave up 1 base; unmatched junction bases: 4. There are 15 residues in the CDR3. Germline lookup yields CDR1 SGHTA and CDR2 FQGTGA. The CDR3 sequence: CASSPGQRNTGELFF. The CDR3 DNA follows: TGTGCCAGCAGCCCGGGACAGCGGAACACCGGGGAGCTGTTTTTT.

Worth noting for this clone: The sample has other DNA sequences that encode this CDR3 too. The rearrangement uses TRBV5-1 and TRBJ1-4; TRBD1 aligns across 8 bases. Trimming cost V 4 bases and J 0 bases; bases outside gene matches: 2. Germline loops: CDR1 SGHRS, CDR2 YFSETQ. This CDR3 is 15 amino acids long. Here the CDR3 DNA reads TGCGCCAGCAGCCTGACAGGGGCAACTAATGAAAAACTGTTTTTT. It encodes CASSLTGATNEKLFF.

The chain has TRBV10-1 and TRBJ2-7; D not resolved. The length of the CDR3 is 16 residues. Trimming pared 3 bases from V and 0 bases from J, leaving 15 bases between. CDR1 and CDR2 (germline): WNHNN, SYGVQD (reference sequence). The CDR3 DNA reads as TGCGCCAGCAGTGATTTTCGGTCCCCGAGCTCCTACGAGCAGTACTTC. Encoded protein: CASSDFRSPSSYEQYF.

This clone was found a few times. The chain links TRBV5-8 to TRBJ1-3; D remains unclear. The length of the CDR3 is 14 residues. Trimming left V 4 bases short and J 0 bases short, with 8 bases between. Germline V gene lookup returns CDR1 SGHTS and CDR2 YDEGEE. The chain's CDR3 is CASSTRSSGNTIYF. As DNA, the CDR3 is TGTGCCAGCAGCACCAGATCCTCTGGAAACACCATATATTTT.

CDR3 residues: CASLDRGNTEAFF. The CDR3 DNA is TGTGCCAGTCTGGACAGGGGAAACACTGAAGCTTTCTTT. The chain combines TRBV19 with TRBJ1-1; 9 bases fit TRBD1. Losses at the gene ends were 8 bases for V and 2 bases for J; bases not matched to a gene: 3. Germline lookup yields CDR1 LNHDA and CDR2 SQIVND (reference sequence). This CDR3 has 13 residues.

The V gene is TRBV19, the J gene TRBJ1-1; the match to TRBD1 covers 9 bases. The V and J ends lost 2 bases and 5 bases, in that order; junction bases with no gene match: 6. Germline V gives CDR1 LNHDA, CDR2 SQIVND (reference sequence). The CDR3 loop spans 15 amino acids. CDR3 in amino acids: CASSISTGGGTEAFF. CDR3 in DNA: TGTGCCAGTAGTATATCGACAGGGGGAGGTACTGAAGCTTTCTTT.

The chain combines TRBV7-2 with TRBJ2-7, with 14 bases fitting TRBD2. Germline CDR1 is SGHTA and CDR2 is FQGNSA. The CDR3 has 17 amino acids. With 3 bases clipped from V and 7 bases from J, the junction kept 11 bases outside the gene matches. The CDR3 loop reads CASSLGLAGVLAREQYF. In nucleotides, the CDR3 is TGTGCCAGCAGCTTGGGACTAGCGGGGGTACTGGCGAGGGAGCAGTACTTC.

The rearrangement joins TRBV19 to TRBJ1-3; 8 bases map to TRBD1. Trimming removed 1 base from V and 1 base from J; junction bases left unmatched: 0. Germline CDR1 is LNHDA and CDR2 is SQIVND (reference sequence). This CDR3 region has 15 residues. The CDR3 loop reads CASSIGQGSGNTIYF. The CDR3 DNA follows: TGTGCCAGTAGTATAGGACAGGGGTCTGGAAACACCATATATTTT.

J is TRBJ1-4 and V is TRBV4-1; maybe TRBD1 (6 bases). CDR1 is MGHRA, CDR2 YSYEKL, per germline. V dropped 4 bases and J dropped 0 bases, with 18 bases sitting between them. CDR3 length: 18 residues. CDR3 DNA: TGCGCCAGCAGCCTACCAATGGGAACAGGGCCAACTAATGAAAAACTGTTTTTT. Amino acids: CASSLPMGTGPTNEKLFF.

This sequence joins TRBV6-1 and TRBJ2-2, with TRBD1 matching 8 bases. V dropped 5 bases and J dropped 8; count of bases not matched to a gene: 4. Germline V lookup: CDR1 MNHNS, CDR2 SASEGT. The CDR3 loop spans 13 amino acids. CDR3 bases: TGTGCCAGCAGTCCAGGGGGCGGTGGGGAGCTGTTTTTT. This gives the protein CASSPGGGGELFF.

This rearrangement joins TRBV29-1 to TRBJ2-3, with D possibly TRBD1 on 5 matching bases. This CDR3 comprises 13 residues. Per germline, CDR1 SQVTM and CDR2 ANQGSEA. The V end was cut by 2 bases, the J end by 4 bases, with 10 bases between. This CDR3 is CSVEQGNADTQYF. The CDR3 DNA is TGCAGCGTTGAACAGGGTAACGCAGATACGCAGTATTTT.

In this sample, this clone turned up a few times. The CDR3: CASSSGQGALQETQYF. The CDR3 DNA follows: TGCGCCAGCAGCTCCGGACAGGGTGCCCTCCAAGAGACCCAGTACTTC. V is TRBV5-1 and J is TRBJ2-5; 8 bases line up with TRBD1. This CDR3 is 16 amino acids long. Trimming at V came to 3 bases and at J to 1 base, leaving 8 bases not matched to a gene. Germline V gene sequence: CDR1 SGHRS, CDR2 YFSETQ.

There are a few counts of this clone. The V gene is TRBV5-1, the J gene TRBJ2-6; D remains ambiguous. This CDR3 has 15 residues. Germline assignment: CDR1 SGHRS and CDR2 YFSETQ. The ends were cut back, 4 bases at V and 0 bases at J, with 8 bases in the middle. CDR3 in DNA: TGCGCCAGCAGCCTAGTAAGCTCTGGGGCCAACGTCCTGACTTTC. Its protein is CASSLVSSGANVLTF.

In this sample, this clone turned up once. The V and J genes are TRBV4-1 and TRBJ2-5, with TRBD1 matching over 9 bases. Germline trimming cut 1 base from V and 5 bases from J; bases unmatched to any gene: 5. The germline V gene encodes CDR1 MGHRA and CDR2 YSYEKL. This CDR3 region has 15 residues. The DNA for the CDR3 is TGCGCCAGCAGCCAAGCGGCCACAGGGGGCGAGACCCAGTACTTC. It translates to CASSQAATGGETQYF.

The chain couples TRBV27 to TRBJ1-6; 8 nucleotides agree with TRBD1. The germline V gene encodes CDR1 MNHEY and CDR2 SMNVEV (reference sequence). V was pared by 3 bases and J by 9 bases, with 1 base of the junction left unmatched. This CDR3 spans 13 amino acids. Written as DNA, the CDR3 is TGTGCCAGCAGTTTGGACAGGGTTTCACCCCTCCACTTT. Its translation: CASSLDRVSPLHF.

The chain couples TRBV11-2 to TRBJ1-1; 7 bases align to TRBD1. The CDR3 has 14 residues. V lost 0 bases and J lost 12; bases outside the gene matches: 10. The germline V gene encodes CDR1 SGHAT and CDR2 FQNNGV. This chain's CDR3 is CASSLDVTGALPFF. The CDR3 DNA sequence: TGTGCCAGCAGCTTAGATGTAACAGGGGCATTACCTTTCTTT.